The 16 T cell receptor beta chains reported below all come from one sample, sequenced in a study of cytomegalovirus exposure and HLA in healthy donors. Sequencing was performed with immunoSEQ multiplex PCR; in TCRdb, only in-frame clones are kept and a portion is missing. The sample yields 55,000 to 75,000 clones, about 91% seen once. Source material: PBMCs. The receptors here all came from a man aged 18 to 35 in good health and CMV-seronegative.

The chain is built from TRBV11-3 and TRBJ1-1, with D uncertain. The germline CDR1 and CDR2 sequences are SGHNT and YENEEA. V was shortened by 1 base and J by 6 bases, with 9 bases between the two germline ends. This CDR3 spans 13 amino acids. CDR3 DNA sequence: TGTGCCAGCAGCTTAGTGCGCCTTTCTGAAGCTTTCTTT. It translates to CASSLVRLSEAFF.

The J gene is TRBJ2-5, the V gene TRBV9; TRBD2 agrees at 7 bases. CDR3 length: 14 amino acids. The germline V gene has CDR1 SGDLS and CDR2 YYNGEE. The junction had 9 bases not matched to a gene; V was cut back by 2 bases and J by 8 bases. CDR3 amino acids: CASSVASGPDTQYF. CDR3 nucleotide sequence: TGTGCCAGCAGCGTGGCTAGCGGTCCGGATACCCAGTACTTC.

CDR3 in DNA: TGTGCCACCAGCAGAACTCCCGGACAGCCGGTAAGGGGTTCTGGGGCCAACGTCCTGACTTTC. Translating gives CATSRTPGQPVRGSGANVLTF. The J gene is TRBJ2-6, the V gene TRBV15; the D gene is possibly TRBD1 (6 bases). There are 21 residues in the CDR3. Trimming shortened V by 2 bases and J by 1 base, and 24 bases separated the two germline ends. Germline CDR1 and CDR2: LNHNV and YYDKDF (reference sequence).

This sequence joins TRBV18 and TRBJ2-1, with 11 bases identical to TRBD1. In germline, CDR1 is KGHSH, CDR2 LQKENI. CDR3 size: 19 residues. V lost 4 bases, J lost 7 bases, and 18 bases stayed unmatched. The CDR3 DNA follows: TGTGCCAGCTCACTCCTGGACAGGGGGCGCGGAGTTTCTCAGAATGAGCAGTTCTTC. Translated: CASSLLDRGRGVSQNEQFF.

The V gene is TRBV9, the J gene TRBJ2-2; 9 bases fit TRBD2. V shed 3 bases and J 1 base; nucleotides not matched to a gene: 4. CDR3 length: 16 amino acids. Germline V gene sequence: CDR1 SGDLS, CDR2 YYNGEE. Written as DNA, the CDR3 is TGTGCCAGCAGCGGTGGGACTAGCCGGAACACCGGGGAGCTGTTTTTT. Its translation is CASSGGTSRNTGELFF. The full variable domain, completed using reference TRBV9 and TRBJ2-2, is DSGVTQTPKHLITATGQRVTLRCSPRSGDLSVYWYQQSLDQGLQFLIQYYNGEERAKGNILERFSAQQFPDLHSELNLSSLELGDSALYFCASSGGTSRNTGELFFGEGSRLTVL.

J is TRBJ2-6 and V is TRBV5-4; possibly TRBD1 for D (5 bases). This CDR3 has 15 residues. V was trimmed by 4 bases and J by 0 bases, leaving 8 bases between them. Looked up from germline, CDR1 is SGHNT and CDR2 is YYREEE (reference sequence). CDR3 sequence reads: CASSRDSSGANVLTF. The CDR3 DNA sequence: TGTGCCAGCAGCCGTGACAGCTCTGGGGCCAACGTCCTGACTTTC.

The chain recombines TRBV30 with TRBJ2-7; D gene uncertain. The germline V gene has CDR1 GTSNPN and CDR2 SVGIG (reference sequence). The CDR3 length is 13 residues. V lost 3 bases, J lost 0 bases, and 9 bases lay in between. The CDR3 nucleotides are TGTGCCTGGAGGTCAGGAAACTCCTACGAGCAGTACTTC. Its protein product is CAWRSGNSYEQYF.

V usage is TRBV6-5 and J usage is TRBJ1-5; 9 bases map to TRBD1. Germline V gene lookup returns CDR1 MNHEY and CDR2 SVGAGI. The CDR3 is made up of 15 amino acids. Trimming removed 5 bases from V and 1 base from J; junction bases left unmatched: 3. CDR3 nucleotide sequence: TGTGCCAGCAGTCCAGGGACAGGGAGCAATCAGCCCCAGCATTTT. The encoded protein is CASSPGTGSNQPQHF.

The J gene is TRBJ1-1, the V gene TRBV11-3; 7 bases are shared with TRBD1. Losses at the gene ends were 1 base for V and 3 bases for J; bases not matched to a gene: 8. Germline V CDR1 and CDR2: SGHNT, YENEEA. CDR3 length: 16 residues. This chain's CDR3 is CASSLGRQGADTEAFF. The CDR3, as DNA: TGTGCCAGCAGCTTAGGTCGACAGGGAGCGGACACTGAAGCTTTCTTT.

The chain joins TRBV27 to TRBJ1-5, with a weak D call TRBD1 (5 bases). Germline lookup yields CDR1 MNHEY and CDR2 SMNVEV (reference sequence). The CDR3 totals 14 residues. V gave up 6 bases and J gave up 3 bases, with 12 bases separating them. Here the CDR3 reads CASSFSRVNQPQHF. CDR3 coding DNA: TGTGCCAGCAGCTTCTCCAGGGTCAATCAGCCCCAGCATTTT.

V and J are TRBV23-1 and TRBJ2-5; 9 positions match TRBD2. TRBV23-1 is identified as an open reading frame with a role that is uncertain. V shed 4 bases and J 5 bases; nucleotides not matched to a gene: 5. The CDR3 totals 14 residues. The CDR3 DNA reads as TGCGCCAGCAGTCGCGGGACTAGCTGGGAGACCCAGTACTTC. Amino acid sequence: CASSRGTSWETQYF.

The chain couples TRBV5-1 to TRBJ2-1; 9 bases match TRBD2. J gave up 4 bases and V 4 bases, and 6 bases lay outside the gene matches. This CDR3 contains 15 residues. CDR1 is SGHRS and CDR2 is YFSETQ in the germline V gene. CDR3 residues: CASSPLAGAYNEQFF. DNA for the CDR3: TGCGCCAGCAGCCCATTAGCGGGAGCTTACAATGAGCAGTTCTTC.

This clone was seen just once. The V call is TRBV6-1, the J call TRBJ1-5; TRBD1 matches 8 bases. Trimming cost V 3 bases and J 7 bases; bases outside gene matches: 8. Germline V lookup: CDR1 MNHNS, CDR2 SASEGT. This CDR3 region has 15 residues. CDR3 DNA sequence: TGTGCCAGCAGTGACCCAGGACAGGGTCGGCAGCCCCAGCATTTT. Its protein product is CASSDPGQGRQPQHF.

This clone was detected only once. This chain uses TRBV7-2 with TRBJ2-3; maybe TRBD2 (6 bases). CDR3 size: 17 residues. Germline values: CDR1 SGHTA, CDR2 FQGNSA. The germline V and J ends were trimmed by 1 base and 2 bases, with 16 bases remaining between them. The CDR3: CASSLVWWREHTDTQYF. The CDR3, as DNA: TGTGCCAGCAGCTTAGTATGGTGGAGGGAACACACAGATACGCAGTATTTT.

The gene calls are TRBV7-9 and TRBJ2-1; 8 nucleotides align to TRBD1. The germline V gene encodes CDR1 SEHNR and CDR2 FQNEAQ (reference sequence). This CDR3 is built from 15 residues. V gave up 5 bases and J gave up 8 bases; unmatched junction bases: 11. CDR3 region: CASSLSDREDDEQFF. CDR3 sequence (DNA): TGTGCCAGCAGCCTCTCGGACAGGGAGGACGATGAGCAGTTCTTC.

The CDR3 sequence: CASSFADRGTAFF. The CDR3 DNA reads TGTGCCAGCAGTTTTGCGGATAGGGGGACGGCTTTCTTT. The chain is built from TRBV27 and TRBJ1-1, with D perhaps matching TRBD1 (6 bases). Germline V gene lookup returns CDR1 MNHEY and CDR2 SMNVEV (reference sequence). The ends were cut back, 3 bases at V and 11 bases at J, with 16 bases in the middle. There are 13 residues in the CDR3.